The T cell receptor (beta chain) described here comes from a study of T cells expressing NK-cell markers. Study in general: Sorted T-cell subsets CD3+CD56+NKG2C+, CD3+CD56+NKG2C- and CD3+CD56-NKG2C+ were TCR beta-sequenced. Study findings and constraints: A handful of donors showed these clonotypes also leading the CD3+CD56-NKG2C+ fraction.

Concerning this clonotype itself: Antigen specificity is unknown.

UMI-tagged 5'RACE template switching yielded the TCR beta cDNA. From its re-call of the 5' RACE reads, TCRdb lists each CDR3 protein once, without DNA. The sample table sets out 350,000 to 450,000 distinct CDR3 sequences. This CDR3 has 14 residues. The specimen was blood T cells: a sorted CD56 or NKG2C T cell subset, CD4+ or CD8+ T cells, or bulk PBMC T cells (not recorded which). This chain uses TRBV12-3 or TRBV12-4 with TRBJ1-2. The receptor comes from a man between 18 and 69 years old in good health. This chain's CDR3 is CASSFRRANYGYTF.